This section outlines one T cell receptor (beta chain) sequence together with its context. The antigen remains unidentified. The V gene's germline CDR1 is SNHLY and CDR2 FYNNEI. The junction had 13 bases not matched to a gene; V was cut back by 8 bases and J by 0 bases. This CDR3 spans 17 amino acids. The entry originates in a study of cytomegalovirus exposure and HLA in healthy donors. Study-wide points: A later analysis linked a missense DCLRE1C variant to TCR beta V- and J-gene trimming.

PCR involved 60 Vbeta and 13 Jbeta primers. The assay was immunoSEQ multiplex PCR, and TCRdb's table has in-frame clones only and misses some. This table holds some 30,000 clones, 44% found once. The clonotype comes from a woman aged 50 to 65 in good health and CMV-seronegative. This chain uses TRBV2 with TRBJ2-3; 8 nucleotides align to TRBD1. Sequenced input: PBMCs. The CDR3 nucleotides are TGTGCCAGCTACAAGCTACAGGGGGATGGAAGCACAGATACGCAGTATTTT. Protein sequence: CASYKLQGDGSTDTQYF. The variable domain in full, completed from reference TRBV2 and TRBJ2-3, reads EPEVTQTPSHQVTQMGQEVILRCVPISNHLYFYWYRQILGQKVEFLVSFYNNEISEKSEIFDDQFSVERPDGSNFTLKIRSTKLEDSAMYFCASYKLQGDGSTDTQYFGPGTRLTVL.